This TCR beta chain was sequenced during a study of shared clonotypes between healthy human individuals. Caucasian adults residing in Nashville, Tennessee made up all the donors. Naive CD45RA+ and memory CD45RA-negative subsets were split from CD4+ cells. A note on this clone: Its antigen is undetermined.

Whole-study findings and limits: Rarefaction showed sorted-subset sequencing was incomplete despite large depth. Relative to clonotypes present in all four donors, those not shared had lower generation probabilities.

TCRdb keeps only in-frame clones here, not all; method: immunoSEQ multiplex PCR. Here the sample spans some 2.4 million clones, roughly 93% being singletons. The specimen sequenced was naive CD4+ T cells from PBMCs. Subset meaning: CD45RA+ positively selected. The receptor was derived from a man aged 18 to 30 in good health. Some clones in this sample may be carry-over from other donors' samples.

The chain's CDR3 is CASSLFAGQSDYGYTF. CDR3 coding DNA: TGTGCCAGCAGCTTGTTTGCCGGACAGTCCGACTATGGCTACACCTTC. The chain joins TRBV5-8 to TRBJ1-2, with D possibly TRBD1 on 6 matching bases. The CDR3 is 16 residues long. CDR1 is SGHTS and CDR2 is YDEGEE in the germline V gene. V was pared by 1 base and J by 3 bases, with 16 bases between.